The 28 T cell receptor beta chains below were found in one sample sequenced in a study of cytomegalovirus exposure and HLA in healthy donors. Amplification used 60 Vbeta primers and 13 Jbeta primers. Some clones are missing from TCRdb's copy, which holds only in-frame ones; the method was immunoSEQ multiplex PCR. The sample has roughly 200,000 clones, 79% seen once; the top ten hold roughly 4.5%. The sequenced sample consisted of PBMCs. These receptors were taken from a woman aged 25 to 39 in good health and CMV-seropositive.

The V and J genes are TRBV19 and TRBJ1-5; no clear D gene. V dropped 4 bases and J dropped 0 bases, with 10 bases sitting between them. Germline CDR1 LNHDA, CDR2 SQIVND (reference sequence). This CDR3 is built from 15 residues. This CDR3 is CASSTYYNSNQPQHF. In DNA, the CDR3 is TGTGCCAGTAGTACTTATTATAATAGCAATCAGCCCCAGCATTTT. Full variable domain (missing parts from reference TRBV19 and TRBJ1-5): DGGITQSPKYLFRKEGQNVTLSCEQNLNHDAMYWYRQDPGQGLRLIYYSQIVNDFQKGDIAEGYSVSREKKESFPLTVTSAQKNPTAFYLCASSTYYNSNQPQHFGDGTRLSIL.

This clone has only a few counts. This chain connects TRBV5-4 to TRBJ2-4; D not certain. CDR1 SGHNT and CDR2 YYREEE come from the germline V gene (reference sequence). The CDR3 is 14 residues long. Trimming removed 0 bases at V and 11 bases at J, with 15 bases between. The CDR3 nucleotides read TGTGCCAGCAGCTTGGGCTCATCGCCAGGCGTTCAGTACTTC. Translating it yields CASSLGSSPGVQYF.

This sequence joins TRBV7-8 and TRBJ2-3, with D perhaps TRBD1 (6 bases). V gave up 3 bases and J gave up 6 bases, with 16 bases separating them. There are 15 residues in the CDR3. Per germline, CDR1 SGHVS and CDR2 FQNEAQ. The CDR3 nucleotides are TGTGCCAGCAGCTTGGGTCAGGGGAGACGGGATACGCAGTATTTT. Its protein product is CASSLGQGRRDTQYF.

The chain carries TRBV11-2 and TRBJ2-2; D remains unclear. Germline values: CDR1 SGHAT, CDR2 FQNNGV. This CDR3 has 14 amino acids. Trimming removed 2 bases from V and 1 base from J, with 5 bases in between. Here the CDR3 reads CASSLLWNTGELFF. CDR3 DNA sequence: TGTGCCAGCAGCTTACTCTGGAACACCGGGGAGCTGTTTTTT.

The V and J genes are TRBV7-6 and TRBJ2-2; perhaps TRBD1 as D (6 bases). The CDR3 extends over 16 amino acids. V gave up 1 base and J gave up 5 bases, with 14 bases separating them. The germline V gene has CDR1 SGHVS and CDR2 FNYEAQ. The DNA of the CDR3 is TGTGCCAGCAGCTTAGGTACCCCCACAGGGACCGGGGAGCTGTTTTTT. This gives the protein CASSLGTPTGTGELFF.

This clone was seen more than once but under ten times. At one end, the junction sequence differs from germline, possibly due to a read error. The J gene is TRBJ2-7, the V gene TRBV7-9; D ambiguous. The CDR3 sequence is 15 residues long. Germline loops: CDR1 SEHNR, CDR2 FQNEAQ (reference sequence). This CDR3 reads CSSSFEGVAFSEQYF. In DNA form, the CDR3 reads TGTTCCAGCAGCTTTGAAGGAGTTGCCTTCTCCGAGCAGTACTTC.

V gene TRBV27 combines with J gene TRBJ1-4; tentatively, D is TRBD1 (6 bases). This CDR3 has 14 residues. V was clipped by 8 bases and J by 3 bases, with 13 bases between them. In germline, CDR1 is MNHEY, CDR2 SMNVEV (reference sequence). The CDR3 loop is CASRLGAPNEKLFF. The CDR3 coding sequence is TGTGCCAGCCGCTTGGGGGCTCCTAATGAAAAACTGTTTTTT.

The rearrangement links TRBV27 to TRBJ2-1, with D possibly being TRBD2 (6 bases). This CDR3 comprises 16 residues. Trimming stripped 0 bases from V and 2 bases from J, with 11 bases between. CDR1 and CDR2 (germline): MNHEY, SMNVEV (reference sequence). Written as DNA, the CDR3 is TGTGCCAGCAGTTTATCGTTCGCGGGGCCCTACAATGAGCAGTTCTTC. Translation gives CASSLSFAGPYNEQFF.

The chain has TRBV7-2 and TRBJ2-1, with 7 positions matching TRBD2. V trimming: 0 bases; J trimming: 8 bases; junction bases outside the gene matches: 4. This CDR3 is 14 amino acids long. The germline V gene encodes CDR1 SGHTA and CDR2 FQGNSA. CDR3 in amino acids: CASSLAGGRYEQFF. CDR3 in DNA: TGTGCCAGCAGCTTAGCGGGAGGGCGGTATGAGCAGTTCTTC. Variable domain in full (rest from reference TRBV7-2 and TRBJ2-1): GAGVSQSPSNKVTEKGKDVELRCDPISGHTALYWYRQSLGQGLEFLIYFQGNSAPDKSGLPSDRFSAERTGGSVSTLTIQRTQQEDSAVYLCASSLAGGRYEQFFGPGTRLTVL.

The chain carries TRBV5-4 and TRBJ2-7, with a tentative D call TRBD1 (5 bases). Trimming stripped 1 base from V and 5 bases from J, with 16 bases between. CDR1 and CDR2 from the germline V gene are SGHNT and YYREEE (reference sequence). This CDR3 region has 15 residues. The CDR3 loop reads CASSLIEGAFHEQYF. The CDR3 DNA reads TGTGCCAGCAGCTTGATAGAAGGGGCCTTCCACGAGCAGTACTTC.

The chain is built from TRBV4-1 and TRBJ1-5; TRBD1 is a possible D gene (5 bases). CDR3 size: 15 residues. The germline gives CDR1 MGHRA, CDR2 YSYEKL. V was shortened by 5 bases and J by 0 bases, with 11 bases between the two germline ends. CDR3 protein: CASSSQVYSNQPQHF. CDR3 nucleotides: TGCGCCAGCAGCTCACAGGTTTATAGCAATCAGCCCCAGCATTTT.

This clone was found once. The rearrangement links TRBV5-1 to TRBJ2-3; 8 bases line up with TRBD1. CDR1 and CDR2 (germline): SGHRS, YFSETQ. The CDR3 is 16 amino acids. Losses at the gene ends were 4 bases for V and 1 base for J; bases not matched to a gene: 8. In DNA, the CDR3 is TGCGCCAGCAGCCTTGACAGGGGAGGACGCACAGATACGCAGTATTTT. As protein: CASSLDRGGRTDTQYF. Variable domain in full (rest from reference TRBV5-1 and TRBJ2-3): KAGVTQTPRYLIKTRGQQVTLSCSPISGHRSVSWYQQTPGQGLQFLFEYFSETQRNKGNFPGRFSGRQFSNSRSEMNVSTLELGDSALYLCASSLDRGGRTDTQYFGPGTRLTVL.

The rearrangement joins TRBV11-2 to TRBJ2-7, with D hard to call. Germline V CDR1 and CDR2: SGHAT, FQNNGV. The V end was cut by 3 bases, the J end by 5 bases, with 11 bases between. CDR3 length equals 13 residues. In nucleotides, the CDR3 is TGTGCCAGCAGCTTGGTCGAGGCGAACGAGCAGTACTTC. Its translation is CASSLVEANEQYF.

The rearrangement uses TRBV11-3 and TRBJ2-7; 7 bases line up with TRBD2. This CDR3 has 14 residues. With V trimmed by 5 bases and J by 4 bases, 8 bases remained unmatched. Germline assignment: CDR1 SGHNT and CDR2 YENEEA. CDR3 protein: CASSGDWDYYEQYF. The CDR3 DNA sequence: TGTGCCAGCAGCGGGGACTGGGACTATTACGAGCAGTACTTC.

CDR3 sequence (DNA): TGTGCCAGCAGTTCCCCTCCCGCAGGGGACGTAAATGGCTACACCTTC. The encoded protein is CASSSPPAGDVNGYTF. The rearrangement links TRBV5-8 to TRBJ1-2; D might be TRBD1 (6 bases). V lost 5 bases to trimming and J lost 6 bases, with 23 bases between them. CDR3 size: 16 residues. Germline CDR1 is SGHTS and CDR2 is YDEGEE.

The chain employs TRBV4-3 and TRBJ2-1; TRBD1 matches at 8 bases. Trimming took 4 bases from V and 8 from J; bases not matched to a gene: 4. The CDR3 is 13 residues long. Germline lookup yields CDR1 LGHNA and CDR2 YSLEER. The CDR3 here is CASSPRTGHEQFF. The CDR3 nucleotides are TGCGCCAGCAGCCCCCGGACAGGGCATGAGCAGTTCTTC.

This chain connects TRBV4-3 to TRBJ2-1; 8 bases match TRBD2. This CDR3 is built from 17 residues. Germline V gives CDR1 LGHNA, CDR2 YSLEER. V trimming: 3 bases; J trimming: 4 bases; junction bases outside the gene matches: 11. CDR3 in DNA: TGCGCCAGCAGCCAGGGTCTACTAGCGGCAACATACAATGAGCAGTTCTTC. Residues: CASSQGLLAATYNEQFF.

This clone was seen more than once but under ten times. The chain recombines TRBV21-1 with TRBJ2-5; the D segment call TRBD1 is taken from the table without a DNA check. TRBV21-1 is a recognized pseudogene. This CDR3 is 15 amino acids long. The CDR3 bases are TGTGCCAGCAGCAAAAGTACAGGGCGGCAAGAGACCCAGTACTTC. This gives the protein CASSKSTGRQETQYF.

The chain combines TRBV6-1 with TRBJ1-5, with a weak D call TRBD1 (6 bases). Per germline, CDR1 MNHNS and CDR2 SASEGT. V lost 7 bases, J lost 8 bases, and 18 bases lay in between. The CDR3 runs to 14 residues. This CDR3 reads CASKGFRGAEPQHF. The CDR3 nucleotides read TGTGCCAGCAAGGGCTTTCGGGGGGCCGAGCCCCAGCATTTT.

The chain is built from TRBV7-8 and TRBJ1-2, with 7 bases that match TRBD1. This CDR3 region has 13 residues. Germline loops: CDR1 SGHVS, CDR2 FQNEAQ. V shed 5 bases, J shed 5 bases, and the junction held 5 bases outside the gene matches. The CDR3 nucleotides read TGTGCCAGCAGCCAAGACAGGGTTTATGGCTACACCTTC. As protein: CASSQDRVYGYTF.

The rearrangement links TRBV29-1 to TRBJ2-3; 7 bases agree with TRBD1. This CDR3 has 14 amino acids. The germline V gene encodes CDR1 SQVTM and CDR2 ANQGSEA. Germline trimming cut 6 bases from V and 5 bases from J; bases unmatched to any gene: 11. The CDR3 sequence: CSVAPGQTIDTQYF. The CDR3 bases are TGCAGCGTAGCCCCGGGACAGACGATAGATACGCAGTATTTT.

The V call is TRBV5-4, the J call TRBJ2-1, with TRBD2 as a possible D gene (6 bases). CDR3 length equals 14 residues. The germline V and J ends were trimmed by 3 bases and 9 bases, with 16 bases remaining between them. CDR1 and CDR2 from the germline V gene are SGHNT and YYREEE (reference sequence). CDR3 loop: CASSWEAGKSEQFF. The CDR3 coding sequence is TGTGCCAGCAGCTGGGAGGCAGGAAAAAGTGAGCAGTTCTTC.

The chain carries TRBV7-2 and TRBJ2-3, with D perhaps matching TRBD1 (6 bases). The CDR3 consists of 14 residues. Trimming left V 6 bases short and J 6 bases short, with 16 bases between. Germline V gives CDR1 SGHTA, CDR2 FQGNSA. The CDR3 region is CASSFMGARDTQYF. For the CDR3, the DNA is TGTGCCAGCAGTTTCATGGGGGCGCGGGATACGCAGTATTTT.

This clone was detected a few times. This chain joins TRBV9 and TRBJ1-2, with D perhaps matching TRBD1 (5 bases). Germline CDR1 SGDLS, CDR2 YYNGEE. The CDR3 totals 15 residues. Trimming removed 0 bases at V and 5 bases at J, with 14 bases between. The CDR3 DNA sequence: TGTGCCAGCAGCGTAGGGAGAACAGGTCTTTATGGCTACACCTTC. Translation gives CASSVGRTGLYGYTF. The full variable domain, in which reference TRBV9 and TRBJ1-2 provide the parts outside the CDR3, is DSGVTQTPKHLITATGQRVTLRCSPRSGDLSVYWYQQSLDQGLQFLIQYYNGEERAKGNILERFSAQQFPDLHSELNLSSLELGDSALYFCASSVGRTGLYGYTFGSGTRLTVV.

The V gene is TRBV5-8, the J gene TRBJ1-5; D possibly corresponds to TRBD1 (6 bases). The V end lost 6 bases, the J end lost 2 bases, and 24 bases lay between the germline ends. Germline V gene sequence: CDR1 SGHTS, CDR2 YDEGEE. CDR3 length: 18 amino acids. The DNA of the CDR3 is TGTGCCAGCACGGGTTCCCGGGGGGGCCCCATACGCAATCAGCCCCAGCATTTT. Translating it yields CASTGSRGGPIRNQPQHF.

V and J are TRBV19 and TRBJ1-6, with D possibly being TRBD1 (6 bases). The V gene lost 3 bases and the J gene lost 10 bases, with 13 bases spanning the gap. The CDR3 consists of 14 residues. CDR1 is LNHDA, CDR2 SQIVND, per germline (reference sequence). CDR3 amino acids: CASSMTSGTSPLHF. For the CDR3, the DNA is TGTGCCAGTAGTATGACCTCAGGGACATCACCCCTCCACTTT. The complete variable domain, with remaining parts taken from reference TRBV19 and TRBJ1-6, reads DGGITQSPKYLFRKEGQNVTLSCEQNLNHDAMYWYRQDPGQGLRLIYYSQIVNDFQKGDIAEGYSVSREKKESFPLTVTSAQKNPTAFYLCASSMTSGTSPLHFGNGTRLTVT.

CDR3 residues: CASSYSGGAGQPQHF. The DNA for the CDR3 is TGTGCCAGCAGTTACTCGGGGGGGGCCGGGCAGCCCCAGCATTTT. The chain is built from TRBV6-5 and TRBJ1-5, with a tentative D call TRBD1 (6 bases). V was shortened by 0 bases and J by 7 bases, with 13 bases between the two germline ends. CDR3 size: 15 residues. CDR1 is MNHEY, CDR2 SVGAGI, per germline.

This sequence joins TRBV5-4 and TRBJ2-5; TRBD2 is a possible D gene (7 bases). Germline V gives CDR1 SGHNT, CDR2 YYREEE (reference sequence). The V and J ends lost 1 base and 5 bases respectively, with 12 bases between them. This CDR3 comprises 14 residues. The CDR3 DNA follows: TGTGCCAGCAGCTTGAAGGGGGGGGGCGAGACCCAGTACTTC. Translation gives CASSLKGGGETQYF.